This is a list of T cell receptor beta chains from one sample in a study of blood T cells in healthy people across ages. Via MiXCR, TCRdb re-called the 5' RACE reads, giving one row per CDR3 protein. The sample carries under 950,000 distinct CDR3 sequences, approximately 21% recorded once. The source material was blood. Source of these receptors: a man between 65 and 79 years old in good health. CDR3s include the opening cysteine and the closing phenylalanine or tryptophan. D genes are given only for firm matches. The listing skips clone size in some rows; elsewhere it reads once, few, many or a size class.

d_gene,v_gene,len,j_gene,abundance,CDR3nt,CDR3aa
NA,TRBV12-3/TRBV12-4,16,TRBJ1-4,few,TGTGCCAGCCAGAAGGGTTCGGGGACGGATAATGAAAAACTGGTTTTT,CASQKGSGTDNEKLVF
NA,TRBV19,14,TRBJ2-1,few,TGTGCCAGTAGTGTTAGACTATCGGTGAATGAGCAGTTCTTC,CASSVRLSVNEQFF
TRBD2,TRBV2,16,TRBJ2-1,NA,TGTGCCAGCAGGGGGACTAGCGCTATAACTAGGAATGAGCAGTTCTTC,CASRGTSAITRNEQFF
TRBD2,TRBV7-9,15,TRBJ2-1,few,TGTGCCAGCAGGTCGGAGACTAGCGTTAACAATGAGCAGTTCTTC,CASRSETSVNNEQFF
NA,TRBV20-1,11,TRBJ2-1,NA,TGCAGTGCGGGGACGGGTTTGGAGCAGTTCTTC,CSAGTGLEQFF
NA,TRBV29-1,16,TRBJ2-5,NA,TGCAGCACCGGGGGCAAACTAGCGAATTACCAAGAGACCCAGTACTTC,CSTGGKLANYQETQYF
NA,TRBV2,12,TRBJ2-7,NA,TGTGCCAGCAACCTCTTTGGCGACGAGCAGTACTTC,CASNLFGDEQYF
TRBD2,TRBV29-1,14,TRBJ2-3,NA,TGCAGCGTTGTGCGGACTAGCCTCGCAGATACGCAGTATTTT,CSVVRTSLADTQYF
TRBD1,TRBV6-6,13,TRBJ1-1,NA,TGTGCCAGCAGTTATACGGGACAGGAGGAAGCTTTCTTT,CASSYTGQEEAFF
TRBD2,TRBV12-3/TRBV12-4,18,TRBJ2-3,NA,TGTGCCAGCAGTCAGATAGCGGGAGGGGTTCAGGGCACAGATACGCAGTATTTT,CASSQIAGGVQGTDTQYF
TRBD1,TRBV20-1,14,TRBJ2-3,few,TGCAGTGCTAGGGCAGGGGGTCTCGGAGATACGCAGTATTTT,CSARAGGLGDTQYF
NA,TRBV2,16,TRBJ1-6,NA,TGTGCCAGCAGTGTCCGCGAGGCTTCCTATAATTCACCCCTCCACTTT,CASSVREASYNSPLHF
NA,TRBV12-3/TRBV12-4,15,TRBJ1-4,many,TGTGCCAGCAGGATGGGGATAGCAACTAATGAAAAACTGTTTTTT,CASRMGIATNEKLFF
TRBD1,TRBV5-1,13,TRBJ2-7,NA,TGCGCCGGCAACCCAGGGGGATCCTACGAGCAGTACTTC,CAGNPGGSYEQYF
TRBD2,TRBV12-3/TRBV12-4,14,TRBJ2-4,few,TGTGCCAGCGGGCGGCGGGAGGATTGGAACATTCAGTACTTC,CASGRREDWNIQYF
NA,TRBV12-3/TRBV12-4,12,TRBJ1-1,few,TGTGCCAGTAGGGATTCATACACTGAAGCTTTCTTT,CASRDSYTEAFF